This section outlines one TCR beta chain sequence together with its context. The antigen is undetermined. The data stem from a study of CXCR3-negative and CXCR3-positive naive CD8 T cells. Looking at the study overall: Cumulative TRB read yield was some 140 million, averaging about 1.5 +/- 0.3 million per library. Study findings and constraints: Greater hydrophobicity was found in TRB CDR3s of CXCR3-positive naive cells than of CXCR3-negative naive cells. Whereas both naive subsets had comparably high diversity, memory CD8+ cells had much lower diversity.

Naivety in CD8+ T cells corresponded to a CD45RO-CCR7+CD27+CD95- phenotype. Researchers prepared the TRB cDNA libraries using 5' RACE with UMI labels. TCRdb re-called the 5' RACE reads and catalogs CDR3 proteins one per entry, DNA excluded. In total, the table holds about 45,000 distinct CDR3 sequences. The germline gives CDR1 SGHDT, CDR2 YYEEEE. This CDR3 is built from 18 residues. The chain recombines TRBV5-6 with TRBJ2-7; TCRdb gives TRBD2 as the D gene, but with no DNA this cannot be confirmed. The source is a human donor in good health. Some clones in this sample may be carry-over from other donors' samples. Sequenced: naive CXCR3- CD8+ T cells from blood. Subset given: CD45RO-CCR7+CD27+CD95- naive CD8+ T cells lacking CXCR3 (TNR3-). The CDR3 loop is CASSRGLAGVTTSYEQYF.